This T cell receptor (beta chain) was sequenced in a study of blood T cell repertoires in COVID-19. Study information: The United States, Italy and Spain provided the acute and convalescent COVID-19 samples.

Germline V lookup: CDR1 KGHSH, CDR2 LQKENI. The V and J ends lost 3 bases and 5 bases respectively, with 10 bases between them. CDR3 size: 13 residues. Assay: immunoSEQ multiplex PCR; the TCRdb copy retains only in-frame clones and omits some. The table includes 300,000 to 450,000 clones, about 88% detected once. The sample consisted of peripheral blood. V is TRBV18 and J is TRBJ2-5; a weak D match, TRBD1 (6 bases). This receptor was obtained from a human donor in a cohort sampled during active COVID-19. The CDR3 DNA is TGTGCCAGCTCACCTTCAGGGGCCGAGACCCAGTACTTC. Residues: CASSPSGAETQYF.